These T cell receptor beta chains were read from a single sample in a study of T-cell memory formation after mild COVID-19. TCRdb re-analysed the 5' RACE reads in MiXCR, keeping a single row per CDR3 protein. The sample has hundreds of thousands of distinct CDR3 sequences; roughly 20% are singletons. Sequenced input: PBMCs or a T cell subset sorted from them (not recorded which). The receptors come from an adult woman who had mild COVID-19 (a few samples of this study predate the infection). Cell type and time point are not known. Both conserved end residues are part of each CDR3. The order of the fields is J gene, V gene, CDR3 length, clone size, D gene, CDR3 DNA, CDR3 protein. A D gene is named only where the DNA matches it firmly. Clone size, where shown, is once, few, many, or a class for clones that have expanded.

>TRBJ1-6|TRBV27|14|-|-
TGTGCCAGCAGTTTAAGGGGGTTGAATTCACCCCTCCACTTT
CASSLRGLNSPLHF
>TRBJ2-7|TRBV6-6|15|-|TRBD2
TGTGCCAGCAGTTACCCAGACAGCGGGGGAGACGAGCAGTACTTC
CASSYPDSGGDEQYF
>TRBJ2-3|TRBV7-8|16|few|-
TGTGCCAGCAGTTCCCCGGGGGGCACTAGCACAGATACGCAGTATTTT
CASSSPGGTSTDTQYF
>TRBJ2-7|TRBV5-1|15|-|TRBD1
TGCGCCAGCAGTTCGACAGGGGAAAAATTCTACGAGCAGTACTTC
CASSSTGEKFYEQYF
>TRBJ2-1|TRBV19|14|-|-
TGTGCCAGTAGTATTACTCAGTGGATCAATGAGCAGTTCTTC
CASSITQWINEQFF
>TRBJ1-2|TRBV3-1|14|-|-
TGTGCCAGCAGCCAAGAACGGGACCGCTATGGCTACACCTTC
CASSQERDRYGYTF
>TRBJ2-3|TRBV5-1|16|few|-
TGCGCCAGCAGCTTGATCGGGGGCCAAAGCACAGATACGCAGTATTTT
CASSLIGGQSTDTQYF
>TRBJ2-1|TRBV4-1|15|-|-
TGCGCCAGCAGCCAAGGGGGGGCGTCATTCAATGAGCAGTTCTTC
CASSQGGASFNEQFF
>TRBJ2-7|TRBV20-1|14|few|TRBD2
TGCAGTGCTAGAACTAGCGAGGGGTCCTACGAGCAGCACTTC
CSARTSEGSYEQHF
>TRBJ2-7|TRBV28|15|few|TRBD2
TGTGCCAGCAGCTACCTTAGCGGGCTCTCCTACGAGCAGTACTTC
CASSYLSGLSYEQYF